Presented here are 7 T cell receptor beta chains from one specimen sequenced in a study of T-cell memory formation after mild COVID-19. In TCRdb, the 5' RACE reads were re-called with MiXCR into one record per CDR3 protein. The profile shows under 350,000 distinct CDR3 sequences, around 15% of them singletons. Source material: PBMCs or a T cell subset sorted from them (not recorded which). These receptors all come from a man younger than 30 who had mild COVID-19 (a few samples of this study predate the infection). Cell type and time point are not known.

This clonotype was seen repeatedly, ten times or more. The CDR3 DNA sequence: TGTGCCAGCAGCGGAACGGGGGGGCTGGATGAGCAGTTCTTC. It encodes CASSGTGGLDEQFF. The chain couples TRBV5-5 to TRBJ2-1, with 8 bases identical to TRBD2. The CDR3 is 14 residues long. V was pared by 4 bases and J by 8 bases, with 8 bases of the junction left unmatched. Germline values: CDR1 SGHKS, CDR2 YYEKEE (reference sequence).

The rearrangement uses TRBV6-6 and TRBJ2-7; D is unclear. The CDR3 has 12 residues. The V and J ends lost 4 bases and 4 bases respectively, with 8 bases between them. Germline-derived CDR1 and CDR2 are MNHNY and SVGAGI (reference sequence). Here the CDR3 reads CASSSSGYEQYV. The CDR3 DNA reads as TGTGCCAGCAGTTCTTCAGGATACGAGCAGTACGTC.

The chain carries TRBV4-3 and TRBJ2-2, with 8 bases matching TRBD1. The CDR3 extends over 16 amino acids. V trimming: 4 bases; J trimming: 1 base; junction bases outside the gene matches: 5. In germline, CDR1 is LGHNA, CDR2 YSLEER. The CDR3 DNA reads TGCGCCAGCAGCCCCGGACAGGGTATGAACACCGGGGAGCTGTTTTTT. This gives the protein CASSPGQGMNTGELFF.

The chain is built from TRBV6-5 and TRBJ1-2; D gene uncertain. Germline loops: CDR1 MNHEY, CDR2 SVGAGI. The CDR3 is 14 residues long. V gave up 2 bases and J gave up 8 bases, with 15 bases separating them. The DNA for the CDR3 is TGTGCCAGCAGTTACGGGGTGGGAGTAGGGGGCTACACCTTC. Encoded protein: CASSYGVGVGGYTF.

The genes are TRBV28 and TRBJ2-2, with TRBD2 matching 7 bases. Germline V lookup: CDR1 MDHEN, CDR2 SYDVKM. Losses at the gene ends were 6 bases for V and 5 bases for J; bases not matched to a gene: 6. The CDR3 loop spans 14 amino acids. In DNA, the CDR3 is TGTGCCAGCAGCCCCGGGGGGAGTACCGGGGAGCTGTTTTTT. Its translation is CASSPGGSTGELFF.

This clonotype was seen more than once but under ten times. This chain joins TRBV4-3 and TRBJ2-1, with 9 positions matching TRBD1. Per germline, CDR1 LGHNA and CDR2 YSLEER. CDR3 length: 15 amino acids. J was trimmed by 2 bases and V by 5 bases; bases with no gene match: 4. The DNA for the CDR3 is TGCGCCAGCAGCTACCGGGACAGGGCCTACAATGAGCAGTTCTTC. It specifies CASSYRDRAYNEQFF.

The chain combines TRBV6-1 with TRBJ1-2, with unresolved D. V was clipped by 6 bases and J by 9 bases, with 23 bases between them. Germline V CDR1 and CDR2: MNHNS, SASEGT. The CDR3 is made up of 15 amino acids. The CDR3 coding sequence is TGTGCCAGCAGCTCATATAACCGGGAGCTTAGGAGCTACACCTTC. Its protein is CASSSYNRELRSYTF.